These 7 T cell receptor beta chains came from one sample sequenced in a study of blood T cells in healthy people across ages. Primed by a sample-barcoded 5' primer and a J-beta primer mix, a second PCR proceeded for about 6 to 11 cycles. TCRdb reanalysed the 5' RACE reads using MiXCR and keeps one entry per CDR3 protein. The sample gives around 1,500,000 distinct CDR3 sequences, roughly 27% of which show up once; 7.7% is in the top ten. The sample was blood. These receptors were collected from a woman aged 25 to 39 in good health.

Remarks on this clonotype: A junction end diverges from the germline sequence, so it may reflect a read error. J is TRBJ1-1 and V is TRBV7-2; D is possibly TRBD1 (5 bases). Per germline, CDR1 SGHTA and CDR2 FQGNSA. CDR3 size: 16 residues. This CDR3 is CASSPRGGEENTEVFF. The CDR3 DNA is TGTGCCAGCAGCCCCCGGGGGGGAGAGGAGAACACTGAAGTTTTCTTT.

Turning to this clonotype: The junction departs from the called germline gene at one end, perhaps through a read error. The chain joins TRBV4-1 to TRBJ2-5; D remains unclear. The CDR3 is 12 amino acids. CDR1 is MGHRA and CDR2 is YSYEKL in the germline V gene. The chain's CDR3 is CASSQVQETQHF. In DNA form, the CDR3 reads TGCGCCAGCAGCCAAGTACAAGAGACCCAGCACTTC.

The CDR3 protein is CASSQDLYRPNEQFF. CDR3 bases: TGCGCCAGCAGCCAAGATCTGTACAGACCCAATGAGCAGTTCTTC. The gene calls are TRBV4-1 and TRBJ2-1; D is unclear. The CDR3 length is 15 residues. CDR1 MGHRA and CDR2 YSYEKL come from the germline V gene. V was trimmed by 0 bases and J by 6 bases, leaving 12 bases between them.

The chain carries TRBV18 and TRBJ2-5; possibly TRBD2 for D (5 bases). Germline assignment: CDR1 KGHSH and CDR2 LQKENI. This CDR3 spans 13 amino acids. Between the trimmed V and J ends, which lost 0 bases and 9 bases, there was a span of 11 bases. The CDR3 spells CASSPPGATAQYF. CDR3 nucleotides: TGTGCCAGCTCACCACCGGGAGCAACGGCCCAGTACTTC.

This clonotype occurred a few times. The chain couples TRBV4-1 to TRBJ1-5, with D possibly TRBD1 on 6 matching bases. Trimming pared 6 bases from V and 10 bases from J, leaving 19 bases between. Germline V gene sequence: CDR1 MGHRA, CDR2 YSYEKL. The CDR3 is 14 residues long. As DNA, the CDR3 is TGCGCCAGCAGGCTTTCAGGGGACGGTCAACCCCAGCATTTT. Translating gives CASRLSGDGQPQHF.

V and J are TRBV28 and TRBJ2-7; weak D call: TRBD1 (5 bases). The CDR3 length is 12 residues. CDR1 and CDR2 from the germline V gene are MDHEN and SYDVKM. The V end lost 7 bases, the J end lost 5 bases, and 12 bases lay between the germline ends. This CDR3 reads CASTVGDNEQYF. In DNA form, the CDR3 reads TGTGCCAGCACCGTAGGGGATAACGAGCAGTACTTC.

A few counts support this clonotype. The V gene is TRBV20-1, the J gene TRBJ2-5; 7 nucleotides align to TRBD1. J gave up 3 bases and V 0 bases, and 13 bases lay outside the gene matches. CDR3 length equals 17 residues. Germline V gene sequence: CDR1 DFQATT, CDR2 SNEGSKA (reference sequence). The CDR3 region is CSARDWSAGTAKETQYF. In DNA, the CDR3 is TGCAGTGCTAGAGACTGGAGTGCCGGGACAGCGAAAGAGACCCAGTACTTC.